Presented here are 29 T cell receptor beta chains from one specimen sequenced in a study of blood T cells in healthy people across ages. The second PCR ran roughly 7 to 12 cycles with a sample-barcoded 5' primer and J-beta primers. TCRdb re-analysed the 5' RACE reads in MiXCR, keeping a single row per CDR3 protein. The data show 700,000 to 1,000,000 distinct CDR3 sequences, 40% to 50% seen once. Material for sequencing was blood. These receptors came from a man in his sixties in good health.

V gene TRBV14 combines with J gene TRBJ2-1, with 9 positions matching TRBD2. This CDR3 spans 16 amino acids. Per the germline V gene, CDR1 is SGHDN and CDR2 is FVKESK. V shed 4 bases and J 2 bases; nucleotides not matched to a gene: 6. The CDR3 reads CASSLAGVVPYNEQFF. In DNA form, the CDR3 reads TGTGCCAGCAGCCTAGCGGGGGTGGTTCCCTACAATGAGCAGTTCTTC.

The CDR3 protein is CASSRIPSGQVTGELFF. CDR3 coding DNA: TGCGCCAGCAGCCGAATTCCTTCGGGACAAGTCACCGGGGAGCTGTTTTTT. V usage is TRBV4-1 and J usage is TRBJ2-2; TRBD1 might be the D (6 bases). This CDR3 contains 17 residues. Trimming pared 4 bases from V and 4 bases from J, leaving 19 bases between. Germline lookup yields CDR1 MGHRA and CDR2 YSYEKL.

This chain connects TRBV11-2 to TRBJ2-1; the D gene is possibly TRBD2 (5 bases). The CDR3 runs to 16 residues. V lost 3 bases and J 6 bases, leaving 18 bases between the germline ends. Germline CDR1 and CDR2: SGHAT and FQNNGV. Written as DNA, the CDR3 is TGTGCCAGCAGCTTGGAGGTCAATCCCCACCCCAATGAGCAGTTCTTC. Protein sequence: CASSLEVNPHPNEQFF.

The rearrangement uses TRBV12-3 or TRBV12-4 and TRBJ2-7, with 7 bases fitting TRBD1. With 7 bases clipped from V and 12 bases from J, the junction kept 18 bases outside the gene matches. This CDR3 is 14 amino acids long. The CDR3 DNA reads TGTGCCAGCACCATTTCAGACAGGGCCCCAACGCCGTACTTC. Translated, it gives CASTISDRAPTPYF.

J is TRBJ2-4 and V is TRBV5-5; 7 nucleotides agree with TRBD1. The length of the CDR3 is 16 residues. The junction had 8 bases not matched to a gene; V was cut back by 5 bases and J by 0 bases. The germline V gene has CDR1 SGHKS and CDR2 YYEKEE (reference sequence). The chain's CDR3 is CASSYGQDLAKNIQYF. In nucleotides, the CDR3 is TGTGCCAGCAGTTATGGACAGGATTTAGCCAAAAACATTCAGTACTTC.

The chain couples TRBV7-2 to TRBJ2-3, with TRBD2 identical over 11 bases. Trimming at V came to 0 bases and at J to 1 base, leaving 6 bases not matched to a gene. CDR3 length equals 18 residues. CDR1 is SGHTA, CDR2 FQGNSA, per germline. The CDR3, as DNA: TGTGCCAGCAGCTTAGCCACCCTAGCGGGGGGAGGCACAGATACGCAGTATTTT. Protein product: CASSLATLAGGGTDTQYF.

V gene TRBV20-1 combines with J gene TRBJ2-2, with a weak D call TRBD1 (6 bases). This CDR3 is built from 13 residues. V was trimmed by 7 bases and J by 2 bases, leaving 11 bases between them. Germline V gene lookup returns CDR1 DFQATT and CDR2 SNEGSKA (reference sequence). CDR3 amino acids: CSVTGHNTGELFF. CDR3 DNA: TGCAGTGTTACGGGACACAACACCGGGGAGCTGTTTTTT.

This clonotype was detected only a few times. The gene calls are TRBV29-1 and TRBJ1-2, with unresolved D. There are 13 residues in the CDR3. Trimming pared 7 bases from V and 3 bases from J, leaving 15 bases between. The germline gives CDR1 SQVTM, CDR2 ANQGSEA. The CDR3 DNA reads as TGCAGCGGTGCCCAGACTGTTGACTATGGCTACACCTTC. It specifies CSGAQTVDYGYTF.

The gene calls are TRBV7-9 and TRBJ2-5; 9 positions agree with TRBD1. V shed 2 bases, J shed 11 bases, and the junction held 9 bases outside the gene matches. The CDR3 covers 14 residues. Germline CDR1 is SEHNR and CDR2 is FQNEAQ (reference sequence). CDR3 coding DNA: TGTGCCAGCAGCTTAATACAGGGGGCCCATGAGCAGTACTTC. Its protein product is CASSLIQGAHEQYF. Looking up the rest from reference TRBV7-9 and TRBJ2-5 gives the full variable domain: DTGVSQNPRHKITKRGQNVTFRCDPISEHNRLYWYRQTLGQGPEFLTYFQNEAQLEKSRLLSDRFSAERPKGSFSTLEIQRTEQGDSAMYLCASSLIQGAHEQYFGPGTRLLVL.

The gene calls are TRBV9 and TRBJ1-5; tentative D call: TRBD1 (6 bases). From germline, CDR1 is SGDLS and CDR2 YYNGEE. The CDR3 length is 14 residues. Trimming took 3 bases from V and 6 from J, leaving 13 bases between them. The CDR3 region has the DNA TGTGCCAGCAGCGAAACAGGGCTAGGTCAGCCCCAGCATTTT. This translates into CASSETGLGQPQHF.

V gene TRBV6-5 combines with J gene TRBJ1-5, with 8 positions matching TRBD1. V was clipped by 6 bases and J by 0 bases; unmatched bases: 7. CDR3 size: 16 residues. Germline CDR1 is MNHEY and CDR2 is SVGAGI. The CDR3 DNA reads as TGTGCCAGCAGACCCGGGACAGGACATAGCAATCAGCCCCAGCATTTT. This gives the protein CASRPGTGHSNQPQHF.

The chain uses TRBV6-5 and TRBJ2-5; D unresolved. V was cut by 2 bases and J by 0 bases, with 13 bases left in between. The CDR3 spans 16 residues. Germline V gene data show CDR1 as MNHEY and CDR2 as SVGAGI. This CDR3 is CASSYATMGYQETQYF. The CDR3 DNA reads as TGTGCCAGCAGTTACGCGACGATGGGGTACCAAGAGACCCAGTACTTC.

Details on this clonotype: Possible read error: a much larger clone is one base away. V and J are TRBV29-1 and TRBJ2-7, with D perhaps TRBD2 (6 bases). The DNA end lines up better with TRBJ2-5; the J call may be wrong. The CDR3 extends over 12 amino acids. Germline V lookup: CDR1 SQVTM, CDR2 ANQGSEA. This CDR3 is CSARLVGVTQYF. DNA of the CDR3: TGCAGCGCTCGACTAGTAGGAGTGACCCAGTACTTC.

This clonotype was counted only a few times. The chain joins TRBV15 to TRBJ1-6, with D perhaps matching TRBD1 (6 bases). Germline assignment: CDR1 LNHNV and CDR2 YYDKDF (reference sequence). V lost 3 bases and J lost 7, with 10 bases in between. CDR3 length equals 14 residues. The CDR3 sequence: CATSRDSRNSPLHF. The CDR3 DNA is TGTGCCACCAGCAGGGACAGTCGGAATTCACCCCTCCACTTT.

The rearrangement joins TRBV10-3 to TRBJ2-7; 9 bases agree with TRBD2. Germline V CDR1 and CDR2: ENHRY, SYGVKD. The CDR3 runs 13 residues. The V and J ends lost 10 bases and 5 bases, in that order; junction bases with no gene match: 9. The CDR3 loop is CASRVGGGDEQYF. The CDR3 DNA follows: TGTGCCAGCAGAGTTGGCGGGGGGGACGAGCAGTACTTC.

This chain links TRBV28 with TRBJ1-1; no clear D. The CDR3 is made up of 15 amino acids. With 3 bases removed from V and 1 base from J, the gap between germline ends came to 12 bases. Germline V lookup: CDR1 MDHEN, CDR2 SYDVKM. CDR3 coding DNA: TGTGCCAGCAGTTTCCCGCACACGGGGAACACTGAAGCTTTCTTT. Translation gives CASSFPHTGNTEAFF. Filled out from reference TRBV28 and TRBJ1-1, the complete variable domain reads DVKVTQSSRYLVKRTGEKVFLECVQDMDHENMFWYRQDPGLGLRLIYFSYDVKMKEKGDIPEGYSVSREKKERFSLILESASTNQTSMYLCASSFPHTGNTEAFFGQGTRLTVV.

This clonotype was observed many times. This chain connects TRBV12-3 or TRBV12-4 to TRBJ2-3; possibly TRBD1 or TRBD2 for D (5 bases each). CDR3 length equals 14 residues. Trimming removed 5 bases from V and 2 bases from J, with 11 bases in between. The CDR3 loop reads CASSPGPYTDTQYF. The CDR3 region has the DNA TGTGCCAGCAGTCCGGGACCCTACACAGATACGCAGTATTTT.

The chain combines TRBV19 with TRBJ2-7, with 10 bases aligning to TRBD1. CDR1 LNHDA and CDR2 SQIVND come from the germline V gene (reference sequence). The V segment lost 5 bases and the J segment 5 bases; nucleotides outside the gene matches: 9. The CDR3 runs to 15 residues. CDR3 sequence (DNA): TGTGCCAGTAGTCCCATAGCCGGGACAGGGGACGAGCAGTACTTC. Translating it yields CASSPIAGTGDEQYF.

The rearrangement uses TRBV12-3 or TRBV12-4 and TRBJ2-5; possible D gene TRBD2, 6 bases. Trimming left V 5 bases short and J 5 bases short, with 18 bases between. The CDR3 is 15 amino acids. CDR3 coding DNA: TGTGCCAGCAGTCTATCGACGGGGACTCGGGAGACCCAGTACTTC. Protein sequence: CASSLSTGTRETQYF.

The chain has TRBV9 and TRBJ2-1, with D perhaps matching TRBD2 (6 bases). The CDR3 extends over 15 amino acids. V was cut by 0 bases and J by 3 bases, with 10 bases left in between. From germline, CDR1 is SGDLS and CDR2 YYNGEE. The CDR3: CASSVGGVIYNEQFF. The CDR3 nucleotides read TGTGCCAGCAGCGTAGGGGGGGTTATCTACAATGAGCAGTTCTTC.

This rearrangement joins TRBV5-1 to TRBJ2-1; the match to TRBD1 covers 7 bases. CDR3 size: 15 residues. J gave up 7 bases and V 0 bases, and 7 bases lay outside the gene matches. CDR1 and CDR2 from the germline V gene are SGHRS and YFSETQ. CDR3 in amino acids: CASSLGQGDANEQFF. CDR3 bases: TGCGCCAGCAGCTTGGGGCAGGGGGATGCAAATGAGCAGTTCTTC.

This clonotype was detected a few times. This rearrangement joins TRBV19 to TRBJ2-1; D might be TRBD1 (6 bases). CDR3 size: 13 residues. With 2 bases removed from V and 10 bases from J, the gap between germline ends came to 12 bases. CDR1 and CDR2 (germline): LNHDA, SQIVND (reference sequence). The CDR3 nucleotides are TGTGCCAGTAGTATACCCACAGGGTACGAGCAGTTCTTC. Translating gives CASSIPTGYEQFF. Full variable domain (remainder filled in from reference TRBV19 and TRBJ2-1): DGGITQSPKYLFRKEGQNVTLSCEQNLNHDAMYWYRQDPGQGLRLIYYSQIVNDFQKGDIAEGYSVSREKKESFPLTVTSAQKNPTAFYLCASSIPTGYEQFFGPGTRLTVL.

This clonotype was detected only a few times. The germline gene is not matched at one end of the junction; a read error may be the cause. The chain has TRBV4-1 and TRBJ2-1; D call uncertain. Germline values: CDR1 MGHRA, CDR2 YSYEKL. The CDR3 is made up of 13 amino acids. The CDR3 is CAGSQDMGYEQFF. Here the CDR3 DNA reads TGCGCCGGCAGCCAAGATATGGGTTACGAGCAGTTCTTC.

The rearrangement links TRBV30 to TRBJ2-3; D is ambiguous. Germline V lookup: CDR1 GTSNPN, CDR2 SVGIG (reference sequence). The CDR3 is made up of 12 amino acids. The V end was cut by 4 bases, the J end by 2 bases, with 7 bases between. CDR3 DNA sequence: TGTGCCTGGAACGTGGCCACAGATACGCAGTATTTT. This encodes CAWNVATDTQYF.

This clonotype was seen only once. At one of its ends the junction is not consistent with the germline gene, which may arise from a read error. The chain uses TRBV9 and TRBJ1-6; tentatively, D is TRBD1 (6 bases). The CDR3 is 15 amino acids. The V gene's germline CDR1 is SGDLS and CDR2 YYNGEE. The CDR3 loop is CAGSVAGGRGSPLHF. The CDR3 DNA follows: TGTGCCGGCAGCGTGGCTGGGGGGCGCGGATCACCCCTCCACTTT.

This chain uses TRBV9 with TRBJ2-1, with 8 bases matching TRBD2. The CDR3 contains 14 residues. From germline, CDR1 is SGDLS and CDR2 YYNGEE. The V segment lost 2 bases and the J segment 7 bases; nucleotides outside the gene matches: 5. This chain's CDR3 is CASSVSGASNEQFF. As DNA, the CDR3 is TGTGCCAGCAGCGTTAGCGGGGCTTCAAATGAGCAGTTCTTC.

The chain is built from TRBV15 and TRBJ2-1; a possible D gene is TRBD1 (6 bases). V lost 8 bases and J 7 bases, leaving 15 bases between the germline ends. The CDR3 sequence is 13 residues long. CDR1 is LNHNV and CDR2 is YYDKDF in the germline V gene (reference sequence). CDR3 nucleotides: TGTGCCACCTCCGGGTACAGGGCTAATGAGCAGTTCTTC. It encodes CATSGYRANEQFF.

The chain links TRBV5-1 to TRBJ2-7; either TRBD1 or TRBD2 may supply D (5 bases each). Trimming pared 0 bases from V and 5 bases from J, leaving 12 bases between. The CDR3 is 14 residues long. Germline-derived CDR1 and CDR2 are SGHRS and YFSETQ. The CDR3 bases are TGCGCCAGCAGCTTGGGGGAGACAGAAAACGAGCAGTACTTC. It yields the protein CASSLGETENEQYF. The variable domain in full, completed from reference TRBV5-1 and TRBJ2-7, reads KAGVTQTPRYLIKTRGQQVTLSCSPISGHRSVSWYQQTPGQGLQFLFEYFSETQRNKGNFPGRFSGRQFSNSRSEMNVSTLELGDSALYLCASSLGETENEQYFGPGTRLTVT.

In its sample, this clonotype was seen once. The chain combines TRBV5-6 with TRBJ1-2; 8 positions match TRBD1. CDR1 and CDR2 from the germline V gene are SGHDT and YYEEEE. V lost 3 bases, J lost 5 bases, and 9 bases stayed unmatched. The CDR3 extends over 15 amino acids. The CDR3 loop is CASSSSGGGWYGYTF. The CDR3, as DNA: TGTGCCAGCAGCTCTTCAGGGGGCGGTTGGTATGGCTACACCTTC.